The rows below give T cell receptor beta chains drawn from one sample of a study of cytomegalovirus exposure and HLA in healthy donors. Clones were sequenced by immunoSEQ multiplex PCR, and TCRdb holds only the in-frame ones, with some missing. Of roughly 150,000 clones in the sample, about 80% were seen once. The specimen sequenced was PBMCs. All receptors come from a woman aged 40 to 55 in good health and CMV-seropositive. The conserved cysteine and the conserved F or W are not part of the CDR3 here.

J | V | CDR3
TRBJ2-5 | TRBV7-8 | ASSFFRGETQY
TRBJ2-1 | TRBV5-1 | ASSWGEGDNEQF
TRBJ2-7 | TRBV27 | ASSPAGNYEQY
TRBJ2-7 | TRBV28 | ATNRGTYEQY
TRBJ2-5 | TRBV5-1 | ASSDRVGKETQY
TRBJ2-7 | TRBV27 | ASSLSLGTRAYEQY
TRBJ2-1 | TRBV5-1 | ASSTVAGDYEQF
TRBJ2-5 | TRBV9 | ASSGEREGVTQY
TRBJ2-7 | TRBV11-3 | ASSLGGDVYEQY
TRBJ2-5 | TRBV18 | ASSPPGLGKETQY